This TCR beta chain was sequenced in a study of T cell responses to AZD1222 COVID-19 vaccine. Comment on this clone: The antigen is not known.

Libraries were prepared by immunoSEQ multiplex PCR; TCRdb keeps only in-frame clonotypes and omits some of them. This table holds some 150,000 clones, roughly 88% found once. The ends were cut back, 3 bases at V and 8 bases at J, with 13 bases in the middle. The length of the CDR3 is 14 residues. CDR1 is LNHNV and CDR2 is YYDKDF in the germline V gene (reference sequence). Study-wide results and caveats: Variant regions that are unmutated are reportedly the target of nearly half of spike-specific TCRs. Mostly white British, mostly female donors; authors suggested clonal diversity may be underestimated. All repertoire sampling was performed exclusively after the peak T cell response.

This receptor was obtained from an adult in good health. The sample here was peripheral blood, taken on day 0 of AZD1222 vaccination. The chain is built from TRBV15 and TRBJ1-4; perhaps TRBD1 as D (6 bases). The CDR3 nucleotides read TGTGCCACCAGCAGGGCAGGGGAATCGGAAAAACTGTTTTTT. Protein: CATSRAGESEKLFF.